These T cell receptor beta chains were read from a single sample in a study of cytomegalovirus exposure and HLA in healthy donors. Some clones are missing from TCRdb's copy, which holds only in-frame ones; the method was immunoSEQ multiplex PCR. The sample lists hundreds of thousands of clones, more than 75% occurring once. The specimen sequenced was PBMCs. These receptors all come from a girl aged 2-15 years in good health and CMV-seronegative. CDR3s include the opening cysteine and the closing phenylalanine or tryptophan. The D gene is left open where the match is weak. Some rows have no size entry. The others give once, few or many, or a class for an expanded clone.

clone size	D gene	V gene	J gene	CDR3 DNA	CDR3 protein
once	.	TRBV30	TRBJ1-5	TGTGCCTGGAGTCCACGGGGGTTTGTGGGCAATCAGCCCCAGCATTTT	CAWSPRGFVGNQPQHF
.	.	TRBV6-5	TRBJ2-2	TGTGCCAGCGGAGGACGCCTAAACGGGGAGCTGTTTTTT	CASGGRLNGELFF
.	TRBD1	TRBV4-1	TRBJ2-1	TGCGCCAGCAGGGACAGGAGCTCCTACAATGAGCAGTTCTTC	CASRDRSSYNEQFF
.	.	TRBV7-9	TRBJ2-3	TGTGCCAGCAGCGCCGGGTCAGTTTCAGATACGCAGTATTTT	CASSAGSVSDTQYF
.	TRBD1	TRBV5-1	TRBJ2-7	TGCGCCAGCAGCTACGCCCAGGGGGAGAGGTCCTACGAGCAGTACTTC	CASSYAQGERSYEQYF
.	TRBD2	TRBV6-1	TRBJ2-1	TGTGCCAGCAGCCAATCGGGAGGTTATAATGAGCAGTTCTTC	CASSQSGGYNEQFF
few	.	TRBV19	TRBJ1-4	TGTGCCAGTAGTACCCATCAGACAGGCAATGAAAAACTGTTTTTT	CASSTHQTGNEKLFF
.	TRBD2	TRBV7-2	TRBJ2-1	TGTGCCAGCAGCCCCCGGACTAGCAATGAGCAGTTCTTC	CASSPRTSNEQFF
.	.	TRBV5-1	TRBJ2-4	TGCGCCAGCAGCTTCGTGGCAGGGCCCAGTAACATTCAGTACTTC	CASSFVAGPSNIQYF
.	.	TRBV2	TRBJ2-1	TGTGCCAGCAGTGAGGGGCCTGAGCAGTTCTTC	CASSEGPEQFF
.	TRBD1	TRBV10-3	TRBJ1-2	TGTGCCATCAGGGGGGACGACAGGGGTTCGGGGGCCTATGGCTACACCTTC	CAIRGDDRGSGAYGYTF
.	TRBD1	TRBV6-1	TRBJ1-5	TGTGCCAGCGGGGGGACAGGAAATCAGCCCCAGCATTTT	CASGGTGNQPQHF
.	TRBD1	TRBV5-4	TRBJ1-2	TGTGCCAGCAGCCTCCGGGACAGTTACTATGGCCACACCTTC	CASSLRDSYYGHTF
.	.	TRBV10-1	TRBJ1-1	TGCGCCAGCAGTGGACAGATGAACACTGAAGCTTTCTTT	CASSGQMNTEAFF
.	TRBD2	TRBV10-3	TRBJ2-3	TGTGCCATCAGGAGGACTAGCGGGGTAGTCACAGATACGCAGTATTTT	CAIRRTSGVVTDTQYF
once	.	TRBV11-2	TRBJ2-1	TGTGCCAGCAGCTTCCGGGACTGGAACGTCAATGAGCAGTTCTTC	CASSFRDWNVNEQFF
few	TRBD1	TRBV5-4	TRBJ1-1	TGTGCCAGCAGCGGGACAGGGGCGGGGAACACTGAAGCTTTCTTT	CASSGTGAGNTEAFF
.	TRBD1	TRBV7-9	TRBJ1-2	TGTGCCAGCAGCCCCGGGACAGGCAATGGCTACACCTTC	CASSPGTGNGYTF
.	TRBD1	TRBV6-1	TRBJ1-2	TGTGCCAGCAGTGTTATTTCCGGGACAGGGTACTCTGGCTACACCTTC	CASSVISGTGYSGYTF
.	.	TRBV5-6	TRBJ2-1	TGTGCCAGCAGCTTGGGCCCGGGTACCTACAATGAGCAGTTCTTC	CASSLGPGTYNEQFF
.	TRBD2	TRBV5-4	TRBJ2-1	TGTGCCACCATAGCGGGGGGGAGGGGTAACAATGAGCAGTTCTTC	CATIAGGRGNNEQFF